A single sample is the source of the 14 T cell receptor beta chains below, sequenced in a study of patients and donors after allogeneic stem cell transplantation (dated by TCRdb to the early 2020s). Receptor libraries were prepared by RT-PCR. Sequenced using a NextSeq 550. The public sequencing data were trimmed at Q25 with fastp and processed into clonotypes with MiXCR by TCRdb, which kept only in-frame beta chains. Identical CDR3 proteins give one entry, which carries the most common genes and DNA. This sample has about 160,000 distinct CDR3 sequences in its table, and about two fifths of those were observed once. The top ten clonotypes cover about 50% of the sample. What was sequenced was blood, either unsorted or a sorted T cell fraction (not recorded which). These TCRs come from a human donor who was either an allogeneic HSCT recipient or a stem cell or donor lymphocyte infusion donor (not recorded which). It is not recorded whose cells these are; they may come from a transplant donor.

This clonotype was seen repeatedly, ten times or more. The V gene is TRBV7-3, the J gene TRBJ1-5; TRBD1 is a possible D gene (5 bases). Trimming pared 1 base from V and 2 bases from J, leaving 12 bases between. Germline-derived CDR1 and CDR2 are SGHTA and FQGTGA. The CDR3 totals 16 residues. This CDR3 reads CASSLIRQIGNQPQHF. In DNA form, the CDR3 reads TGTGCCAGCAGCTTAATCCGACAGATTGGCAATCAGCCCCAGCATTTT.

V usage is TRBV12-3 or TRBV12-4 and J usage is TRBJ1-2; D is unclear. V was clipped by 3 bases and J by 8 bases, with 10 bases between them. The CDR3 sequence is 12 residues long. CDR3 amino acids: CASSFWAGGYTF. CDR3 sequence (DNA): TGTGCCAGCAGTTTCTGGGCCGGGGGCTACACCTTC.

This rearrangement joins TRBV5-1 to TRBJ1-2, with 7 bases that match TRBD1. J was trimmed by 2 bases and V by 2 bases; bases with no gene match: 9. Germline V gives CDR1 SGHRS, CDR2 YFSETQ. This CDR3 contains 16 residues. The CDR3 DNA is TGCGCCAGCAGCTTCGTTGACAGGGATAAAAACTATGGCTACACCTTC. Translated: CASSFVDRDKNYGYTF.

This clonotype was counted between two and nine times. For the CDR3, the DNA is TGTGCCAGCAGCGTAGTAAACGGGAAGGACACTGAAGCTTTCTTT. This sequence encodes CASSVVNGKDTEAFF. This chain connects TRBV9 to TRBJ1-1; no clear D. V shed 0 bases and J shed 3 bases, with 12 bases lying between them. The germline gives CDR1 SGDLS, CDR2 YYNGEE. The length of the CDR3 is 15 residues.

The rearrangement links TRBV7-9 to TRBJ2-3; 8 positions match TRBD1. The V gene's germline CDR1 is SEHNR and CDR2 FQNEAQ (reference sequence). The CDR3 extends over 14 amino acids. V lost 6 bases and J lost 2; bases outside the gene matches: 4. CDR3: CASRRQGNTDTQYF. The CDR3 DNA reads TGTGCCAGCAGAAGACAGGGGAACACAGATACGCAGTATTTT.

This rearrangement joins TRBV12-3 or TRBV12-4 to TRBJ2-7; 11 positions agree with TRBD2. The CDR3 loop spans 13 amino acids. With V trimmed by 4 bases and J by 7 bases, 3 bases remained unmatched. Written as DNA, the CDR3 is TGTGCCAGCAGTTCTCGACTAGCGGGGGAGCAGTACTTC. It yields the protein CASSSRLAGEQYF.

The V and J genes are TRBV6-6 and TRBJ1-4; D call uncertain. Germline V gene sequence: CDR1 MNHNY, CDR2 SVGAGI (reference sequence). Trimming took off 6 bases at V and 5 bases at J, with 13 bases between the two ends. This CDR3 is 14 amino acids long. CDR3 in DNA: TGTGCCAGCAGCCCCGGGCGGTTCAATGAAAAACTGTTTTTT. Translating it yields CASSPGRFNEKLFF.

This clonotype was detected a few times. The rearrangement links TRBV20-1 to TRBJ1-2, with a weak D call TRBD1 (6 bases). CDR3 length equals 15 residues. V gave up 4 bases and J gave up 2 bases, with 17 bases separating them. Germline V gives CDR1 DFQATT, CDR2 SNEGSKA (reference sequence). This chain's CDR3 is CSAKPLGADNYGYTF. The CDR3 nucleotides are TGCAGTGCTAAACCCTTGGGGGCAGACAACTATGGCTACACCTTC.

The chain has TRBV27 and TRBJ2-2; maybe TRBD1 (5 bases). Trimming stripped 2 bases from V and 3 bases from J, with 10 bases between. Germline V lookup: CDR1 MNHEY, CDR2 SMNVEV (reference sequence). This CDR3 has 15 amino acids. CDR3 bases: TGTGCCAGCAGTTTAGTAGGGGTGTACACCGGGGAGCTGTTTTTT. As protein: CASSLVGVYTGELFF.

This clonotype has a handful of counts. The rearrangement joins TRBV4-1 to TRBJ1-5; D is undetermined. Germline-derived CDR1 and CDR2 are MGHRA and YSYEKL. The CDR3 extends over 14 amino acids. Trimming left V 7 bases short and J 0 bases short, with 10 bases between. The CDR3 DNA is TGCGCCAGCAAGGATCTTCATAGCAATCAGCCCCAGCATTTT. Encoded protein: CASKDLHSNQPQHF.

The chain employs TRBV24-1 and TRBJ2-5; TRBD1 agrees at 7 bases. This CDR3 spans 17 amino acids. V dropped 3 bases and J dropped 3; count of bases not matched to a gene: 12. Germline loops: CDR1 KGHDR, CDR2 SFDVKD. The CDR3 DNA is TGTGCCACCAGTGATAACGGAGGAAGAGACAGGGAAGAGACCCAGTACTTC. Translating it yields CATSDNGGRDREETQYF.

This clonotype showed up many times. This sequence joins TRBV9 and TRBJ1-2; D remains unclear. V was pared by 4 bases and J by 3 bases, with 7 bases between. The CDR3 is made up of 12 amino acids. Germline V gene sequence: CDR1 SGDLS, CDR2 YYNGEE. This CDR3 reads CASSPVDYGYTF. The CDR3 DNA is TGTGCCAGCAGCCCAGTGGACTATGGCTACACCTTC.

This clonotype occurred a few times. The genes are TRBV24-1 and TRBJ1-2; the D is unclear. The CDR3 consists of 15 residues. CDR1 and CDR2 from the germline V gene are KGHDR and SFDVKD. Trimming took 5 bases from V and 3 from J, leaving 15 bases between them. CDR3 residues: CATSGGPDGDYGYTF. CDR3 sequence (DNA): TGTGCCACCAGTGGCGGGCCGGATGGGGACTATGGCTACACCTTC.

This clonotype has just a few counts. This rearrangement joins TRBV6-4 to TRBJ1-6; D might be TRBD1 (6 bases). The CDR3 runs to 13 residues. Trimming stripped 2 bases from V and 7 bases from J, with 6 bases between. CDR1 is MRHNA and CDR2 is SNTAGT in the germline V gene. CDR3 nucleotides: TGTGCCAGCAGTGACACAGGGAATTCACCCCTCCACTTT. Its translation is CASSDTGNSPLHF.